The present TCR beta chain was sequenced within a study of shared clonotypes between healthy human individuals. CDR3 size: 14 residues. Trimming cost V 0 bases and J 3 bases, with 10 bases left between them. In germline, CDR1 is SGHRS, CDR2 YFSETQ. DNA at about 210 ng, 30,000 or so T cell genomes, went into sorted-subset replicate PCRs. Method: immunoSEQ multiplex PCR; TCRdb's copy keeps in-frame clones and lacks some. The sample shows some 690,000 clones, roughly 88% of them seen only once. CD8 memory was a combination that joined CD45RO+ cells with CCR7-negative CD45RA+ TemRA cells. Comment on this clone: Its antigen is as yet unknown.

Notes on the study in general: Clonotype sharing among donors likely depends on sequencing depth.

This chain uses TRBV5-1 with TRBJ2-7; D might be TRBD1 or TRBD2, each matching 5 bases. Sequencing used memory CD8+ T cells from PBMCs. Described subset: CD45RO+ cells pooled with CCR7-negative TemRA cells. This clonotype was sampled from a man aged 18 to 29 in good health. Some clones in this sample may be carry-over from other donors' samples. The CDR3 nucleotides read TGCGCCAGCAGCTTGGCCGGGGACGGCTACGAGCAGTACTTC. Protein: CASSLAGDGYEQYF.